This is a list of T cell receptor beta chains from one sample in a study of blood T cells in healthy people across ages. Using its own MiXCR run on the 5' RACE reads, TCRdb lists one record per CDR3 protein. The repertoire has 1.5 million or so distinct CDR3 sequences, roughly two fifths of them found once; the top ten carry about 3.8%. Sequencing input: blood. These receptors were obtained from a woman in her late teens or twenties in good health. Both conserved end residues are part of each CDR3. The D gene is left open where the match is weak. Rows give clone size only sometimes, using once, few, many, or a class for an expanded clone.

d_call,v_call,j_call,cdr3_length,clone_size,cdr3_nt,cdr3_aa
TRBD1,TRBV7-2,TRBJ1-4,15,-,TGTGCCAGCAGCAACCGCGGGACAGGGAATGAAAAACTGTTTTTT,CASSNRGTGNEKLFF
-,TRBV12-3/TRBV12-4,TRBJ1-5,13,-,TGTGCCAGCATGCGGGCCGGGATTCAGCCCCAGCATTTT,CASMRAGIQPQHF
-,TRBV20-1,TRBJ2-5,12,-,TGCAGTGCTAGAGTGGACCGGGAGACCCCGTACTTC,CSARVDRETPYF
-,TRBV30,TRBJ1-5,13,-,TGTGCCTGGAGTGCACTCGGGAATCAGCCCCAGCATTTT,CAWSALGNQPQHF
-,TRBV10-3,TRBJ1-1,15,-,TGTGCCATCAGTGGAAGACAGAACATGAACACTGAAGCTTTCTTT,CAISGRQNMNTEAFF
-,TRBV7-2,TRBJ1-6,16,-,TGTGCCAGCAGCTTAAGCGGGGGACTCTTCGATTCACCCCTCCACTTT,CASSLSGGLFDSPLHF
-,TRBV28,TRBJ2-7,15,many,TGTGCCAGCAGTCTTCAAACAGGGACGACCTACGAGCAGTACTTC,CASSLQTGTTYEQYF
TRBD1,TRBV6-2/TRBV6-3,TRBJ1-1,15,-,TGTGCCAGCAGTCCACGCCTCAGGGGGCACACTGAAGCTTTCTTT,CASSPRLRGHTEAFF
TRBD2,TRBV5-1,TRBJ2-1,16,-,TGCGCCAGCAGCCTTGGGGCCAGCGGGGGAGGGAATGAGCAGTTCTTC,CASSLGASGGGNEQFF
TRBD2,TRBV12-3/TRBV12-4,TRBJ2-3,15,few,TGTGCCAGCAGTCCAAGCGGGACCATGGGGGATACGCAGTATTTT,CASSPSGTMGDTQYF
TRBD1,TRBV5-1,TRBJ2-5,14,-,TGCGCCAGCAGCTTTAACGGACAGGGCCATGGGCAGTACTTC,CASSFNGQGHGQYF
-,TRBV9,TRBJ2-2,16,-,TGTGCCAGCAGCGTGCAGTCATTACCGAACACCGGGGAGCTGTTTTTT,CASSVQSLPNTGELFF
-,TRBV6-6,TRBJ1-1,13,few,TGTGCCAGCACCCCCCGCGGGGTCACTGAAGCTTTCTTT,CASTPRGVTEAFF
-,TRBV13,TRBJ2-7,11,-,TGTGCCGGCAGCATAAACCACGAGCAGTACTTC,CAGSINHEQYF
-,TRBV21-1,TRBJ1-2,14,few,TGTGCCAGCACTAGGACAGGGGAAAACTATGGCTACACCTTC,CASTRTGENYGYTF
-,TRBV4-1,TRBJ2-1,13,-,TGCGCCAGCAGCCTGAAGGACCACAATGAGCAGTTCTTC,CASSLKDHNEQFF
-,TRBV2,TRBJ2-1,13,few,TGTGCCAGCAGTGAAGCGGAGTACAATGAGCAGTTCTTC,CASSEAEYNEQFF
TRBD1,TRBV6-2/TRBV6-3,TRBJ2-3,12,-,TGTGCCAGCAGTTTTGGGGACAGTACGCAGTATTTT,CASSFGDSTQYF
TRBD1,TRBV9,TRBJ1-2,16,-,TGTGCCAGCAGCGTTTCGGGACAGGGTTCGAACTATGGCTACACCTTC,CASSVSGQGSNYGYTF
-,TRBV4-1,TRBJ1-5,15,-,TGCGCCAGCAGCCAAGAGCCCCGAGTGGGTCAGCCCCAGCATTTT,CASSQEPRVGQPQHF
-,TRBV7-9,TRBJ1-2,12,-,TGTGCCAGCACCTTGGAATCCTATGGCTACACCTTC,CASTLESYGYTF
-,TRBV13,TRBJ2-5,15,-,TGTGCCAGCAGCTCCCAGGGGGGCGCAGTGGAGACCCAGTACTTC,CASSSQGGAVETQYF
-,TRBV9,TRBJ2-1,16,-,TGTGCCAGCAGCGTAGCGGCTAACCCAAACTACAATGAGCAGTTCTTC,CASSVAANPNYNEQFF
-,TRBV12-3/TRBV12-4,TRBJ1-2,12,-,TGTGCCAGCAGTTCTCGGGGCTATGACTACACCTTC,CASSSRGYDYTF
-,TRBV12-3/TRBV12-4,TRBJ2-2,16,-,TGTGCCAGCAGCATAAGGGCGATTGCGAACACCGGGGAGCTGTTTTTT,CASSIRAIANTGELFF
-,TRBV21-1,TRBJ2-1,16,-,TGTGCCAGCAACAGGAATCGACAGGAAGCCTACAATGAGCAGTTCTTC,CASNRNRQEAYNEQFF
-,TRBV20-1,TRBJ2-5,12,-,TGCAGCGGATGGGGGAAGCAAGAGACCCAGTACTTC,CSGWGKQETQYF
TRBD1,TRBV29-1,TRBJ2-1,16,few,TGCAGCGTTGTGAAGGGGGCGGATAGCTCCTACAATGAGCAGTTCTTC,CSVVKGADSSYNEQFF
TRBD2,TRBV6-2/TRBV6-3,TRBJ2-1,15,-,TGTGCCAGCAGTTACAGGGCTAGCGGCTACAGTGAGCAGTTCTTC,CASSYRASGYSEQFF
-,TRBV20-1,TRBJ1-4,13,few,TGCAGTGCTAGAGATCTCAGGGAGGAAAAACTGTTTTTT,CSARDLREEKLFF
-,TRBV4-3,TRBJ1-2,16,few,TGCGCCAGCAGCCAAGAACCCAGGGCGGGTTACTATGGCTACACCTTC,CASSQEPRAGYYGYTF
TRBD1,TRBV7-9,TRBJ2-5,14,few,TGTGCCAGCGCGCAGGGGACAGGGGGGGAGACCCAGTACTTC,CASAQGTGGETQYF
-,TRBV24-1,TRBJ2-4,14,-,TGTGCCACCAGTGACCGACAGGAGGAGAACATTCAGTACTTC,CATSDRQEENIQYF
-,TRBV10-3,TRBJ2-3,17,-,TGTGCCATCAGTGAGAGGGGTAGCGCGCGACGCACAGATACGCAGTATTTT,CAISERGSARRTDTQYF
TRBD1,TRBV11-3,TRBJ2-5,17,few,TGTGCCAGCAGCCAGAGAGGACAGGGGGGTATCCAAGAGACCCAGTACTTC,CASSQRGQGGIQETQYF
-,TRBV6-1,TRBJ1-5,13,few,TGTGCCATAGGACCGAACGGCAATCAGCCCCAGCATTTT,CAIGPNGNQPQHF
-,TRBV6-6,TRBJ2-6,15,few,TGTGCCAGCAGCCCGTTTCGGCGTGGGGCCAACGTCCTGACTTTC,CASSPFRRGANVLTF
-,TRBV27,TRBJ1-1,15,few,TGTGCCAGCAGTTCGCCCAGCCGGGGGTACACTGAAGCTTTCTTT,CASSSPSRGYTEAFF
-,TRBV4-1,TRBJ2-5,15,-,TGCGCCAGCAAGTCGCCTACCGAGCTCTACAATGAGCAGTACTTC,CASKSPTELYNEQYF
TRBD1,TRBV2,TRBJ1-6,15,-,TGTGCCAGCATTGAGACAGGGCCAACCTCTTCACCCCCCCACTTT,CASIETGPTSSPPHF
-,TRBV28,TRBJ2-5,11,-,TGTGCCAGCAGTCGGACAGAGACCCAGTACTTC,CASSRTETQYF